This TCR beta chain was captured in a study of blood T cell repertoires in COVID-19. Study-level background: The study drew acute and convalescent COVID-19 samples from the United States, Italy and Spain.

Deletions cut 0 bases from V and 4 bases from J, with 12 bases between. Germline V lookup: CDR1 LGHNA, CDR2 YSLEER. The CDR3 runs 16 residues. TCRdb keeps only in-frame clones here, not all; method: immunoSEQ multiplex PCR. The sample shows 72,000 or so clones, approximately 85% of them seen only once. Specimen: peripheral blood. The chain carries TRBV4-3 and TRBJ2-2, with D perhaps TRBD1 (5 bases). This TCR was sampled from a woman aged 80 or over with active or convalescent COVID-19. CDR3 amino acids: CASSQDKGRGTGELFF. The CDR3, as DNA: TGCGCCAGCAGCCAAGATAAGGGAAGGGGCACCGGGGAGCTGTTTTTT.